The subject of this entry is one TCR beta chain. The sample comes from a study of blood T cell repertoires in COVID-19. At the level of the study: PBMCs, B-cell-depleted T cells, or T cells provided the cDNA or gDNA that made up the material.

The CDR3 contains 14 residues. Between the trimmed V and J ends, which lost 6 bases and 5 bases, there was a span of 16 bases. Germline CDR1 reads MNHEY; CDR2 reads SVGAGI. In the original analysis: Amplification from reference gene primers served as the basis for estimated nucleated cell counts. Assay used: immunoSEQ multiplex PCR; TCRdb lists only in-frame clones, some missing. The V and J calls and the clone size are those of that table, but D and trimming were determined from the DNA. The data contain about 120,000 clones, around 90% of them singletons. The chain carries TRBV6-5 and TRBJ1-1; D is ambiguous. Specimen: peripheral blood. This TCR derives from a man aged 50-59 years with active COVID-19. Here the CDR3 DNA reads TGTGCCAGCAGCCGGGGATCTTTGGGGACTGAAGCTTTCTTT. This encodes CASSRGSLGTEAFF.